This T cell receptor beta chain was recovered during a study of cytomegalovirus exposure and HLA in healthy donors. The CDR3 consists of 16 residues. CDR1 and CDR2 (germline): SGHRS, YFSETQ. Trimming took off 4 bases at V and 0 bases at J, with 16 bases between the two ends. PCR employed 60 Vbeta and 13 Jbeta primers. Profiled with immunoSEQ multiplex PCR; TCRdb holds only in-frame clones, not every one. The table has over 85,000 clones, roughly 76% seen once. Input material: PBMCs. This sequence originates from a man aged 35 to 55 in good health and CMV-seronegative. The rearrangement joins TRBV5-1 to TRBJ1-2; a possible D gene is TRBD1 (6 bases). The CDR3 spells CASSRRSDRTNYGYTF. In DNA, the CDR3 is TGCGCCAGCAGCCGCAGAAGCGACAGGACTAACTATGGCTACACCTTC.